The 26 T cell receptor beta chains given below trace back to one sample, sequenced in a study of T cells in tuberculosis. Noted time point: new active TB diagnosis, blood taken before or within 7 days of starting treatment. The data were produced by immunoSEQ multiplex PCR, yet TCRdb's version contains in-frame clones alone and is incomplete. This sample has tens of thousands of clones; 75% to 95% occur once, and the top ten carry 2.4%. Sequencing was performed on PBMCs, taken at tuberculosis diagnosis. The receptors derive from an adult with tuberculosis.

The V and J genes are TRBV13 and TRBJ2-3; 8 bases fit TRBD2. Unmatched junction bases numbered 9, after V lost 8 bases and J lost 2 bases. Germline V lookup: CDR1 PRHDT, CDR2 FYEKMQ (reference sequence). The CDR3 loop spans 15 amino acids. The CDR3 sequence: CASLEAGGHTDTQYF. The CDR3, as DNA: TGTGCCAGCCTTGAGGCGGGGGGACACACAGATACGCAGTATTTT.

The CDR3 DNA follows: TGTGCCAGCAGCCCGAGGACTAGCGGGGGGCCACGTGAGCAGTTCTTC. Translating it yields CASSPRTSGGPREQFF. The chain uses TRBV5-6 and TRBJ2-1; 14 nucleotides match TRBD2. This CDR3 comprises 16 residues. Germline V gives CDR1 SGHDT, CDR2 YYEEEE. After removal of 4 bases from V and 9 bases from J, the junction contained 9 bases not matched to a gene.

DNA for the CDR3: TGTGCCAGTAGTCCAGGACAGGGGAGGAATCAGCCCCAGCATTTT. Its protein is CASSPGQGRNQPQHF. This chain links TRBV19 with TRBJ1-5, with 9 bases that match TRBD1. The V gene end was trimmed by 5 bases and the J gene end by 4 bases; junction bases not matched to a gene: 6. This CDR3 is built from 15 residues. Germline-derived CDR1 and CDR2 are LNHDA and SQIVND (reference sequence).

The V and J genes are TRBV5-1 and TRBJ2-2; D remains unclear. V lost 4 bases, J lost 3 bases, and 7 bases lay in between. The CDR3 is 13 residues long. CDR1 and CDR2 (germline): SGHRS, YFSETQ. As DNA, the CDR3 is TGCGCCAGCAGCGTGCCGGACACCGGGGAGCTGTTTTTT. Translation: CASSVPDTGELFF.

This clone appeared a single time. DNA for the CDR3: TGTGCCAGCCATTACGGGGGGCAGGGTTTCTACACCTTC. Protein: CASHYGGQGFYTF. The V and J genes are TRBV6-5 and TRBJ1-2; the D gene is possibly TRBD1 (6 bases). From germline, CDR1 is MNHEY and CDR2 SVGAGI. The CDR3 length is 13 residues. Trimming removed 8 bases at V and 10 bases at J, with 20 bases between.

This clone was seen once. The rearrangement joins TRBV11-2 to TRBJ2-1; 11 nucleotides align to TRBD2. V gave up 4 bases and J gave up 3 bases; unmatched junction bases: 2. Germline loops: CDR1 SGHAT, CDR2 FQNNGV. The CDR3 is 15 residues long. This CDR3 reads CASSSLAGDYNEQFF. As DNA, the CDR3 is TGTGCCAGCAGCTCACTAGCGGGGGACTACAATGAGCAGTTCTTC.

A single count supports this clone. The chain links TRBV7-6 to TRBJ2-2; D perhaps matches TRBD1 (5 bases). Deletions cut 5 bases from V and 5 bases from J, with 15 bases between. The CDR3 length is 15 residues. Germline CDR1 reads SGHVS; CDR2 reads FNYEAQ. CDR3 residues: CASSPVIGVTGELFF. The CDR3 nucleotides read TGTGCCAGCAGCCCAGTGATAGGGGTAACCGGGGAGCTGTTTTTT.

This clone was recorded once. The chain couples TRBV10-2 to TRBJ2-7; D may match TRBD1 or TRBD2 (6 bases each). Germline V gene sequence: CDR1 WSHSY, CDR2 SAAADI. The CDR3 totals 11 residues. Trimming shortened V by 3 bases and J by 7 bases, and 7 bases separated the two germline ends. CDR3 protein: CASSEGGEQYV. In DNA, the CDR3 is TGCGCCAGCAGTGAAGGGGGGGAGCAGTACGTC.

This rearrangement joins TRBV10-1 to TRBJ2-7, with a possible D match to TRBD1 (7 bases). This CDR3 region has 14 residues. Trimming took 5 bases from V and 5 from J, leaving 16 bases between them. Per germline, CDR1 WNHNN and CDR2 SYGVQD (reference sequence). The DNA for the CDR3 is TGCGCCAGCAGTAGCCTACAGGGGACTCACGAGCAGTACGTC. It encodes CASSSLQGTHEQYV.

The rearrangement uses TRBV28 and TRBJ2-3, with unresolved D. The CDR3 spans 12 residues. V dropped 3 bases and J dropped 3 bases, with 4 bases sitting between them. From germline, CDR1 is MDHEN and CDR2 SYDVKM. The CDR3 here is CASSLLTDTQYF. CDR3 DNA: TGTGCCAGCAGTTTGTTAACAGATACGCAGTATTTT.

The chain uses TRBV30 and TRBJ1-1, with D hard to call. The CDR3 extends over 11 amino acids. Trimming left V 7 bases short and J 1 base short, with 7 bases between. CDR1 GTSNPN and CDR2 SVGIG come from the germline V gene (reference sequence). The CDR3 here is CASGSNTEAFF. DNA of the CDR3: TGTGCCTCCGGTTCGAACACTGAAGCTTTCTTT.

The chain uses TRBV20-1 and TRBJ2-4; perhaps TRBD2 as D (5 bases). The CDR3 extends over 11 amino acids. Germline loops: CDR1 DFQATT, CDR2 SNEGSKA (reference sequence). Trimming shortened V by 1 base and J by 7 bases, and 5 bases separated the two germline ends. The DNA of the CDR3 is TGCAGTGCTAGAGGAGGGAACATTCAGTACTTC. It yields the protein CSARGGNIQYF.

This clone was recorded once. DNA for the CDR3: TGTGCCAGTAGTATCCTACTAGCGGGGGACACCTACAATGAGCAGTTCTTC. It encodes CASSILLAGDTYNEQFF. The chain combines TRBV19 with TRBJ2-1, with TRBD2 matching over 11 bases. Germline V lookup: CDR1 LNHDA, CDR2 SQIVND (reference sequence). This CDR3 region has 17 residues. Germline trimming cut 3 bases from V and 2 bases from J; bases unmatched to any gene: 6.

The chain couples TRBV15 to TRBJ2-2, with 11 bases lining up with TRBD1. V lost 2 bases and J lost 4; bases outside the gene matches: 6. CDR1 LNHNV and CDR2 YYDKDF come from the germline V gene (reference sequence). CDR3 length: 17 residues. As DNA, the CDR3 is TGTGCCACCAGCAGACCTGGGACAGGGGGTTTCACCGGGGAGCTGTTTTTT. It codes for CATSRPGTGGFTGELFF.

The V gene is TRBV5-4, the J gene TRBJ2-7; D gene ambiguous. Trimming cost V 2 bases and J 10 bases, with 4 bases left between them. CDR3 length: 9 residues. Germline V gene sequence: CDR1 SGHNT, CDR2 YYREEE (reference sequence). DNA for the CDR3: TGTGCCAGCAGCTTTAATCAGTACGTC. Protein sequence: CASSFNQYV.

This clone was seen a single time. The chain has TRBV6-5 and TRBJ1-3; D gene unclear. The CDR3 covers 15 residues. Germline assignment: CDR1 MNHEY and CDR2 SVGAGI. Trimming removed 2 bases at V and 1 base at J, with 9 bases between. CDR3 amino acids: CASSYAPESGNTIYF. The CDR3 DNA sequence: TGTGCCAGCAGTTACGCGCCTGAATCTGGAAACACCATATATTTT.

The chain has TRBV10-1 and TRBJ1-1; D is possibly TRBD1 (5 bases). V was shortened by 5 bases and J by 0 bases, with 16 bases between the two germline ends. This CDR3 is built from 16 residues. Per the germline V gene, CDR1 is WNHNN and CDR2 is SYGVQD (reference sequence). The CDR3 sequence is CASSLGTGAMNTEAFF. The CDR3, as DNA: TGCGCCAGCAGTCTAGGGACGGGAGCGATGAACACTGAAGCTTTCTTT.

The chain combines TRBV4-2 with TRBJ2-7; 9 bases fit TRBD1. Germline assignment: CDR1 LGHNA and CDR2 YNFKEQ. V gave up 1 base and J gave up 4 bases; unmatched junction bases: 8. The CDR3 has 16 residues. The CDR3 DNA reads as TGTGCCAGCAGCCAAGTGGGACAGGGAGTAAAGTACGAGCAGTACTTC. This gives the protein CASSQVGQGVKYEQYF.

The CDR3 loop is CASSLQRGGGYEQYF. DNA of the CDR3: TGTGCCAGCAGCCTTCAGCGGGGGGGCGGGTACGAGCAGTACTTC. J is TRBJ2-7 and V is TRBV5-4; the match to TRBD2 covers 10 bases. Germline CDR1 is SGHNT and CDR2 is YYREEE (reference sequence). After removal of 4 bases from V and 4 bases from J, the junction contained 8 bases not matched to a gene. CDR3 length equals 15 residues.

The chain is built from TRBV5-4 and TRBJ2-2; 11 nucleotides agree with TRBD2. CDR3 size: 16 residues. Germline CDR1 and CDR2: SGHNT and YYREEE (reference sequence). V dropped 3 bases and J dropped 4; count of bases not matched to a gene: 5. CDR3 in DNA: TGTGCCAGCAGCTCCCGACTAGCGGGGACCACCGGGGAGCTGTTTTTT. It translates to CASSSRLAGTTGELFF.

V is TRBV28 and J is TRBJ1-2; D might be TRBD1 (5 bases). The germline gives CDR1 MDHEN, CDR2 SYDVKM. CDR3 length: 13 amino acids. V was cut by 3 bases and J by 7 bases, with 12 bases left in between. As DNA, the CDR3 is TGTGCCAGCAGTTTCGGGGGGGTCGGTGGCTACACCTTC. Its protein is CASSFGGVGGYTF.

The V gene is TRBV4-1, the J gene TRBJ1-1, with D possibly matching TRBD1 (5 bases). The CDR3 runs to 18 residues. Germline loops: CDR1 MGHRA, CDR2 YSYEKL. V was cut by 0 bases and J by 0 bases, with 17 bases left in between. CDR3: CASSQDRVGGTLNTEAFF. The CDR3 DNA reads TGCGCCAGCAGCCAAGATCGCGTCGGGGGAACTTTGAACACTGAAGCTTTCTTT.

This chain joins TRBV4-1 and TRBJ2-5, with D possibly matching TRBD2 (5 bases). This CDR3 is built from 15 residues. Germline V lookup: CDR1 MGHRA, CDR2 YSYEKL. V was shortened by 0 bases and J by 4 bases, with 12 bases between the two germline ends. In DNA form, the CDR3 reads TGCGCCAGCAGCCAAGAGGGAGACCCGGGAGAGACCCAGTACTTC. Residues: CASSQEGDPGETQYF.

The gene calls are TRBV2 and TRBJ1-6, with D uncertain. This CDR3 spans 16 amino acids. The germline CDR1 and CDR2 sequences are SNHLY and FYNNEI. Trimming took 1 base from V and 2 from J, leaving 9 bases between them. The CDR3 DNA sequence: TGTGCCAGCAGTGAAGGTTGGAGGGCCTATAATTCACCCCTCCACTTT. It translates to CASSEGWRAYNSPLHF.

V usage is TRBV28 and J usage is TRBJ1-1; 10 positions match TRBD1. Germline V gives CDR1 MDHEN, CDR2 SYDVKM. The V segment lost 2 bases and the J segment 2 bases; nucleotides outside the gene matches: 8. This CDR3 region has 17 residues. CDR3: CASSLLTGGGGNTEAFF. The CDR3 DNA follows: TGTGCCAGCAGTTTACTGACAGGGGGCGGAGGAAACACTGAAGCTTTCTTT.

Written as DNA, the CDR3 is TGTGCCAGCAGATCGCCCCAGGGGGAATCCTACGAGCAGTACTTC. It codes for CASRSPQGESYEQYF. The chain carries TRBV25-1 and TRBJ2-7; TRBD1 agrees at 7 bases. Germline CDR1 reads MGHDK; CDR2 reads SYGVNS. V lost 6 bases to trimming and J lost 1 base; unmatched junction nucleotides: 9. This CDR3 is 15 amino acids long.